What follows is one TCR beta chain and its context. The data are from a study of blood T cell repertoires in COVID-19. For the study at large: Sites in the United States, Italy and Spain provided acute and convalescent COVID-19 samples.

Enrolment of Seattle patients took place during active infection, and they were followed longitudinally. This CDR3 is 17 amino acids long. Trimming removed 4 bases from V and 5 bases from J; junction bases left unmatched: 14. Germline loops: CDR1 SGDLS, CDR2 YYNGEE. In the original analysis: How many nucleated cells were present was estimated from reference gene primer amplification. Using immunoSEQ multiplex PCR, the repertoire was profiled, and TCRdb retains in-frame clones only, with some absent. That table furnishes V, J and clone size, whereas the DNA furnished D and trimming. The sample has more than 200,000 clones, around nine tenths seen once.

The specimen was peripheral blood. The receptor was isolated from a woman aged 60-70 years with COVID-19, enrolled during active disease. The V call is TRBV9, the J call TRBJ2-3; 9 bases are shared with TRBD2. The CDR3 protein is CASSPRQAGGPLDTQYF. CDR3 DNA sequence: TGTGCCAGCAGCCCCCGGCAGGCGGGAGGGCCTCTAGATACGCAGTATTTT.